One sample yielded the 25 T cell receptor beta chains listed below, sequenced in a study of CD8 T cells in Susac syndrome (dated by TCRdb to about 2019). To prepare the library, the immunoSEQ multiplex PCR assay was applied. RNA was extracted using the RNeasy kit, and about 0.45 to 1 microgram was reverse transcribed with random hexamers. TCRdb reprocessing: public reads trimmed at Q25 with fastp, clones called with MiXCR, in-frame beta chains kept. One record per CDR3 amino acid sequence lists the most common genes and DNA. This sample gives approximately 190,000 distinct CDR3 sequences in total; approximately 95% of them show up just once. The top ten hold 0.075% to 0.1% of the sample. Sequenced material: CD4+ T cells from PBMCs. The receptors come from a human donor with Susac syndrome.

The rearrangement links TRBV30 to TRBJ2-6; D gene uncertain. The V and J ends lost 3 bases and 0 bases respectively, with 12 bases between them. Per the germline V gene, CDR1 is GTSNPN and CDR2 is SVGIG (reference sequence). This CDR3 spans 16 amino acids. The CDR3 is CAWSPKLVSGANVLTF. In nucleotides, the CDR3 is TGTGCCTGGAGCCCGAAACTGGTCTCTGGGGCCAACGTCCTGACTTTC.

V usage is TRBV12-3 or TRBV12-4 and J usage is TRBJ1-6; 7 bases are shared with TRBD1. The CDR3 length is 14 residues. The trim removed 6 bases at V and 11 bases at J, leaving 10 bases unmatched. CDR3 sequence: CASSPGTVRTPLHF. In DNA, the CDR3 is TGTGCCAGCAGCCCCGGGACAGTTAGGACACCCCTCCACTTT.

The CDR3 is CASSPQGAGGYTF. CDR3 coding DNA: TGTGCCAGCAGTCCCCAGGGGGCCGGTGGCTACACCTTC. The chain uses TRBV12-3 or TRBV12-4 and TRBJ1-2, with TRBD1 identical over 8 bases. The CDR3 extends over 13 amino acids. The ends lost 5 bases at V and 7 bases at J; junction bases unmatched: 6.

The chain recombines TRBV7-9 with TRBJ2-7; maybe TRBD2 (7 bases). The CDR3 has 12 residues. Trimming removed 4 bases at V and 6 bases at J, with 10 bases between. Germline lookup yields CDR1 SEHNR and CDR2 FQNEAQ (reference sequence). DNA of the CDR3: TGTGCCAGCAGCTGGGGAGGGGGCGAGCAGTACTTC. It encodes CASSWGGGEQYF.

The rearrangement links TRBV20-1 to TRBJ1-2; 9 bases are a match to TRBD1. CDR3 length: 14 amino acids. Germline lookup yields CDR1 DFQATT and CDR2 SNEGSKA (reference sequence). V gave up 0 bases and J gave up 8 bases; unmatched junction bases: 7. DNA of the CDR3: TGCAGTGCTAGAGATTCACAGGGGGCGGAGGGCTACACCTTC. Its protein is CSARDSQGAEGYTF.

This chain joins TRBV18 and TRBJ2-1; D is possibly TRBD2 (6 bases). Trimming took 6 bases from V and 8 from J, leaving 20 bases between them. CDR3 length equals 15 residues. Germline V CDR1 and CDR2: KGHSH, LQKENI. For the CDR3, the DNA is TGTGCCAGCTCCTCGTCCGGGGAGAGGAGGGATGAGCAGTTCTTC. It translates to CASSSSGERRDEQFF.

V and J are TRBV29-1 and TRBJ1-3, with 9 bases identical to TRBD1. In germline, CDR1 is SQVTM, CDR2 ANQGSEA. The junction had 1 base not matched to a gene; V was cut back by 3 bases and J by 1 base. The CDR3 is made up of 14 amino acids. In DNA, the CDR3 is TGCAGCGTTGATGGGACAGGGTCTGGAAACACCATATATTTT. It is translated as CSVDGTGSGNTIYF.

The V call is TRBV24-1, the J call TRBJ1-2; tentatively, D is TRBD1 (5 bases). Germline assignment: CDR1 KGHDR and CDR2 SFDVKD. Trimming took 1 base from V and 2 from J, leaving 10 bases between them. The CDR3 extends over 15 amino acids. CDR3 protein: CATSDLGTDNYGYTF. CDR3 DNA sequence: TGTGCCACCAGTGATTTAGGGACGGACAACTATGGCTACACCTTC.

The chain carries TRBV9 and TRBJ2-3; TRBD2 agrees at 9 bases. With V trimmed by 4 bases and J by 2 bases, 2 bases remained unmatched. Germline lookup yields CDR1 SGDLS and CDR2 YYNGEE. The CDR3 extends over 14 amino acids. The CDR3 is CASSSSGVTDTQYF. Written as DNA, the CDR3 is TGTGCCAGCAGCTCTAGCGGGGTCACAGATACGCAGTATTTT.

This clonotype was counted a single time. The chain is built from TRBV12-3 or TRBV12-4 and TRBJ1-6; a possible D gene is TRBD1 (5 bases). The CDR3 loop spans 15 amino acids. Trimming pared 6 bases from V and 6 bases from J, leaving 15 bases between. The CDR3 loop is CASSPGDAANSPLHF. The CDR3 coding sequence is TGTGCCAGCAGCCCGGGGGACGCGGCTAATTCACCCCTCCACTTT.

The chain carries TRBV27 and TRBJ1-1; 10 nucleotides match TRBD1. CDR3 size: 14 residues. V shed 4 bases and J 4 bases; nucleotides not matched to a gene: 3. Germline V lookup: CDR1 MNHEY, CDR2 SMNVEV (reference sequence). Written as DNA, the CDR3 is TGTGCCAGCAGTTGGGGACAGGGGTTCACTGAAGCTTTCTTT. Protein product: CASSWGQGFTEAFF.

V gene TRBV12-3 or TRBV12-4 combines with J gene TRBJ2-5; no firm D call. V was pared by 7 bases and J by 1 base, with 13 bases between. The CDR3 consists of 14 residues. The CDR3 reads CASTPESVQETQYF. Written as DNA, the CDR3 is TGTGCCAGCACCCCGGAATCCGTCCAAGAGACCCAGTACTTC.

The V call is TRBV30, the J call TRBJ2-7; D unresolved. In germline, CDR1 is GTSNPN, CDR2 SVGIG (reference sequence). V was clipped by 4 bases and J by 2 bases, with 12 bases between them. The CDR3 contains 13 residues. The CDR3 protein is CAWKEQAAYEQYF. CDR3 in DNA: TGTGCCTGGAAGGAGCAGGCTGCCTACGAGCAGTACTTC. Drawing the rest from reference TRBV30 and TRBJ2-7, the complete variable domain is SQTIHQWPATLVQPVGSPLSLECTVEGTSNPNLYWYRQAAGRGLQLLFYSVGIGQISSEVPQNLSASRPQDRQFILSSKKLLLSDSGFYLCAWKEQAAYEQYFGPGTRLTVT.

The chain carries TRBV12-3 or TRBV12-4 and TRBJ2-2, with D possibly TRBD1 on 6 matching bases. The CDR3 is 15 residues long. The ends were cut back, 6 bases at V and 6 bases at J, with 17 bases in the middle. CDR3 nucleotides: TGTGCCAGCAGACGTGACAGGTCTCAAGCCGGGGAGCTGTTTTTT. Residues: CASRRDRSQAGELFF.

In DNA form, the CDR3 reads TGTGCCAGCAGAACCGGACAGGGAGCAGATACGCAGTATTTT. This gives the protein CASRTGQGADTQYF. The rearrangement links TRBV6-2 or TRBV6-3 to TRBJ2-3; TRBD1 aligns across 8 bases. With V trimmed by 6 bases and J by 4 bases, 6 bases remained unmatched. CDR3 length equals 14 residues. CDR1 is MNHEY, CDR2 SVGEGT, per germline.

The genes are TRBV25-1 and TRBJ2-7; possibly TRBD2 for D (5 bases). This CDR3 region has 14 residues. The V and J ends lost 4 bases and 0 bases respectively, with 10 bases between them. The germline gives CDR1 MGHDK, CDR2 SYGVNS. The CDR3 spells CASSGTPPSYEQYF. DNA of the CDR3: TGTGCCAGCAGTGGGACTCCCCCCTCCTACGAGCAGTACTTC.

This clonotype was detected once. The chain joins TRBV28 to TRBJ2-1; D is uncertain. The CDR3 extends over 13 amino acids. The germline gives CDR1 MDHEN, CDR2 SYDVKM. V was cut by 5 bases and J by 6 bases, with 11 bases left in between. The CDR3 DNA reads TGTGCCAGCAGTACAGCGCTTCGCAATGAGCAGTTCTTC. It encodes CASSTALRNEQFF.

The CDR3 here is CASSYQTGSDTQYF. The CDR3 DNA reads as TGTGCCAGCAGCTACCAGACAGGGAGTGATACGCAGTATTTT. The V call is TRBV5-4, the J call TRBJ2-3; TRBD1 aligns across 7 bases. V was clipped by 3 bases and J by 6 bases; unmatched bases: 7. Germline-derived CDR1 and CDR2 are SGHNT and YYREEE (reference sequence). This CDR3 has 14 amino acids.

The CDR3 protein is CASGRGDTDTQYF. The CDR3 region has the DNA TGTGCCAGCGGCCGTGGGGACACAGATACGCAGTATTTT. V usage is TRBV28 and J usage is TRBJ2-3; D remains ambiguous. The CDR3 sequence is 13 residues long. Between the trimmed V and J ends, which lost 8 bases and 2 bases, there was a span of 11 bases. Germline loops: CDR1 MDHEN, CDR2 SYDVKM.

The J gene is TRBJ1-3, the V gene TRBV30, with D possibly being TRBD1 (5 bases). V was shortened by 2 bases and J by 0 bases, with 8 bases between the two germline ends. The V gene's germline CDR1 is GTSNPN and CDR2 SVGIG (reference sequence). CDR3 length: 14 amino acids. CDR3 region: CAWSKGVSGNTIYF. The CDR3 DNA is TGTGCCTGGAGTAAAGGGGTCTCTGGAAACACCATATATTTT.

As concerns this clonotype: A read error is likely, as this CDR3 ends without the conserved phenylalanine or tryptophan. This chain connects TRBV28 to TRBJ2-6; the D gene is possibly TRBD2 (6 bases). This CDR3 is 15 amino acids long. Germline V gene data show CDR1 as MDHEN and CDR2 as SYDVKM. The V gene lost 2 bases and the J gene lost 2 bases, with 7 bases spanning the gap. The CDR3 loop is CASSLGGAGANVLTS. The CDR3 DNA sequence: TGTGCCAGCAGTTTAGGAGGGGCTGGGGCCAACGTCCTGACTTCC.

The chain carries TRBV20-1 and TRBJ1-6, with 10 bases identical to TRBD1. The CDR3 totals 15 residues. The junction had 4 bases not matched to a gene; V was cut back by 0 bases and J by 8 bases. Germline loops: CDR1 DFQATT, CDR2 SNEGSKA (reference sequence). The CDR3 coding sequence is TGCAGTGCTAGAGAGGGACAGGGGAGATATTCACCCCTCCACTTT. Translated, it gives CSAREGQGRYSPLHF.

The V call is TRBV4-2, the J call TRBJ2-7; 10 nucleotides align to TRBD2. CDR3 length equals 15 residues. Per germline, CDR1 LGHNA and CDR2 YNFKEQ. Trimming at V came to 1 base and at J to 6 bases, leaving 6 bases not matched to a gene. DNA of the CDR3: TGTGCCAGCAGCCAAGTAGCAGCGGGGGGGCGCGAGCAGTACTTC. As protein: CASSQVAAGGREQYF.

This sequence joins TRBV5-1 and TRBJ1-1; TRBD1 aligns across 9 bases. With V trimmed by 4 bases and J by 2 bases, 3 bases remained unmatched. This CDR3 is 14 amino acids long. The germline CDR1 and CDR2 sequences are SGHRS and YFSETQ. Written as DNA, the CDR3 is TGCGCCAGCAGCGACACAGGGGGCAACACTGAAGCTTTCTTT. Protein sequence: CASSDTGGNTEAFF.

The V gene is TRBV20-1, the J gene TRBJ1-1; maybe TRBD1 (5 bases). Germline V gene sequence: CDR1 DFQATT, CDR2 SNEGSKA (reference sequence). V lost 5 bases, J lost 4 bases, and 14 bases lay in between. CDR3 size: 13 residues. CDR3 nucleotide sequence: TGCAGTGCTGAACCCTCAGGGATCACTGAAGCTTTCTTT. Its translation is CSAEPSGITEAFF.